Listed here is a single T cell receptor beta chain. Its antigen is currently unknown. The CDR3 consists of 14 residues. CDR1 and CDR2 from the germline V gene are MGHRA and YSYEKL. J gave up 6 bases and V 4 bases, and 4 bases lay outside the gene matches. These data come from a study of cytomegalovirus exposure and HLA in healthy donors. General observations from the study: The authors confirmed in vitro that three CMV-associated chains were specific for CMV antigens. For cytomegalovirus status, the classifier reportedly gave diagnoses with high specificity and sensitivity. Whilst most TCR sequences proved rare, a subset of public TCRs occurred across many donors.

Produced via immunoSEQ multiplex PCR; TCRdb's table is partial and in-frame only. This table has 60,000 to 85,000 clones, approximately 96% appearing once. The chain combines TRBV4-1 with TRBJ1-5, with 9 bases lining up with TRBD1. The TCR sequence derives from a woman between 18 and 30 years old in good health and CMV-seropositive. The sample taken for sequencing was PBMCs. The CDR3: CASSRGTGSQPQHF. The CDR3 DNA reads TGCGCCAGCAGCCGAGGGACAGGGAGTCAGCCCCAGCATTTT.